This TCR beta chain was identified during a study of pediatric ulcerative colitis. Whole-study findings and limits: Repertoires came from total lymphocyte DNA, so rare subsets like regulatory T cells may be missed. A couple of patients had blood samples with substantially reduced template counts. Blood-derived T cells may be present in rectal pinch biopsies. All ulcerative colitis patients, but no controls, carried a couple of rectal clonotypes.

Concerning this clone itself: The antigen remains undetermined.

Rectal tissue came from one to two pinch biopsies taken at colonoscopy. CDR3 size: 15 residues. The ends lost 2 bases at V and 4 bases at J; junction bases unmatched: 3. In germline, CDR1 is ENHRY, CDR2 SYGVKD. This table comes from immunoSEQ multiplex PCR, and its TCRdb copy is limited to in-frame clones, with some not included. The data contain approximately 40,000 clones, 60% to 85% of them singletons. The sample consisted of gut tissue. The source of this sequence is a boy aged 5 to 17 with severe ulcerative colitis. V and J are TRBV10-3 and TRBJ2-2, with 8 bases fitting TRBD1. CDR3 loop: CAISERTGGTGELFF. The CDR3 bases are TGTGCCATCAGTGAGAGAACAGGGGGCACCGGGGAGCTGTTTTTT.